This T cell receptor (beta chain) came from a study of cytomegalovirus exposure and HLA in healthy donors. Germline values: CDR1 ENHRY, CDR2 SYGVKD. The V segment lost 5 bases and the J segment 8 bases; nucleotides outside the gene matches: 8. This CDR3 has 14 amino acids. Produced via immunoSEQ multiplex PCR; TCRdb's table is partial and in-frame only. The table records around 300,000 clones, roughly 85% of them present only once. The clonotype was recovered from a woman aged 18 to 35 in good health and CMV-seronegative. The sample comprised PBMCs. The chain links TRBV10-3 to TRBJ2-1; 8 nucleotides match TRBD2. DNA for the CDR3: TGTGCCATCAGTCGACTAGCGAGGAACGATGAGCAGTTCTTC. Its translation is CAISRLARNDEQFF.